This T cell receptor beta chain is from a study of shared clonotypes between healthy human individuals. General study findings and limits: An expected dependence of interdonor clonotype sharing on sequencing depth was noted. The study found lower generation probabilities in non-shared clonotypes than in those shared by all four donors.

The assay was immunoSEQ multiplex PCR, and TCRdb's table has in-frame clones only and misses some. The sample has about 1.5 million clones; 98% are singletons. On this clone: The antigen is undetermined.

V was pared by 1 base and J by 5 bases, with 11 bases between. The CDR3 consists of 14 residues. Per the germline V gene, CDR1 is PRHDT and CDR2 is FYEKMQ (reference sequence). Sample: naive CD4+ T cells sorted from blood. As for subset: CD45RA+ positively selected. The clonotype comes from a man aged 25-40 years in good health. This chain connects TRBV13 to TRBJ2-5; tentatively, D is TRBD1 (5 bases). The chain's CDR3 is CASSLETVGETQYF. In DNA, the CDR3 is TGTGCCAGCAGCTTAGAGACAGTGGGGGAGACCCAGTACTTC.